This T cell receptor beta chain was recovered during a study of T cell changes during pregnancy in multiple sclerosis. The CDR3 spans 13 residues. Germline assignment: CDR1 SGHNT and CDR2 YENEEA. J was trimmed by 6 bases and V by 5 bases; bases with no gene match: 2. The data were produced by immunoSEQ multiplex PCR, yet TCRdb's version contains in-frame clones alone and is incomplete. In the table there are fewer than 50,000 clones, roughly 94% of which are singletons. The sample consisted of CD4+ T cells from peripheral blood mononuclear cells, taken in the third trimester of pregnancy. The clonotype originates from a female donor with multiple sclerosis, enrolled in a pregnancy study. This chain connects TRBV11-3 to TRBJ2-1; 9 bases fit TRBD2. DNA for the CDR3: TGTGCCAGCAGCCCGGGACTAGCCAATGAGCAGTTCTTC. This encodes CASSPGLANEQFF.